The next 18 T cell receptor beta chains were all read from a single sample in a study of neurological immune-mediated disorders. In TCRdb, the 5' RACE reads were re-called with MiXCR into one record per CDR3 protein. The sample lists tens of thousands of distinct CDR3 sequences; 10% were seen once. The sequenced material came from PBMCs. The source of these receptors is a woman aged 40 to 55 with HTLV-1-associated myelopathy (HAM/TSP).

This clonotype was seen many times. The chain couples TRBV6-1 to TRBJ1-5; D not resolved. Looked up from germline, CDR1 is MNHNS and CDR2 is SASEGT. Deletions cut 8 bases from V and 4 bases from J, with 6 bases between. This CDR3 is built from 11 residues. The CDR3: CASEGNQPQHF. The CDR3 DNA sequence: TGTGCCAGCGAAGGGAATCAGCCCCAGCATTTT.

This clonotype was seen ten or more times. The J gene is TRBJ1-1, the V gene TRBV20-1; 8 nucleotides align to TRBD1. V lost 0 bases and J lost 4; bases outside the gene matches: 7. CDR3 size: 15 residues. The germline gives CDR1 DFQATT, CDR2 SNEGSKA (reference sequence). CDR3 sequence reads: CSARDRRTGITEAFF. CDR3 in DNA: TGCAGTGCTAGAGATCGGAGGACAGGGATCACTGAAGCTTTCTTT.

This clonotype was picked up many times. The CDR3 reads CASSGDRRNSPLHF. CDR3 DNA sequence: TGCGCCAGCAGCGGGGACAGGCGGAATTCACCCCTCCACTTT. V usage is TRBV4-1 and J usage is TRBJ1-6, with 8 bases lining up with TRBD1. CDR1 and CDR2 from the germline V gene are MGHRA and YSYEKL. V dropped 5 bases and J dropped 7; count of bases not matched to a gene: 4. This CDR3 is 14 amino acids long.

Ten or more counts support this clonotype. The junction shows a germline mismatch at one end, possibly a read error. This chain connects TRBV6-6 to TRBJ1-2; 10 positions match TRBD1. Germline CDR1 and CDR2: MNHNY and SVGAGI (reference sequence). This CDR3 is built from 12 residues. For the CDR3, the DNA is TGTGCCAGCAGTCACGAGACAGGGGGCCCTCCCTTC. The encoded protein is CASSHETGGPPF.

The table lists this clonotype with many counts. The chain combines TRBV2 with TRBJ2-2; D not resolved. The CDR3 sequence is 16 residues long. Germline CDR1 and CDR2: SNHLY and FYNNEI. Trimming took 6 bases from V and 6 from J, leaving 20 bases between them. The CDR3 DNA reads as TGTGCCAGCAGCCTGGACGGCGTACGATCCTCCGGGGAGCTGTTTTTT. Its translation: CASSLDGVRSSGELFF.

This clonotype occurred many times. This chain joins TRBV20-1 and TRBJ2-7, with TRBD2 identical over 9 bases. CDR3 size: 14 residues. The germline gives CDR1 DFQATT, CDR2 SNEGSKA (reference sequence). V shed 4 bases, J shed 1 base, and the junction held 5 bases outside the gene matches. The CDR3 sequence: CSAKGLAGSYEQYF. CDR3 nucleotide sequence: TGCAGTGCTAAGGGGCTAGCGGGGTCCTACGAGCAGTACTTC.

This clonotype was recorded at least ten times. The rearrangement uses TRBV20-1 and TRBJ2-5; possible D gene TRBD2, 5 bases. CDR1 is DFQATT and CDR2 is SNEGSKA in the germline V gene (reference sequence). Trimming removed 6 bases from V and 2 bases from J, with 19 bases in between. The CDR3 runs 15 residues. This CDR3 is CSARRASSGQETQYF. The CDR3 nucleotides are TGCAGTGCAAGAAGAGCCTCCTCGGGGCAAGAGACCCAGTACTTC.

The CDR3 region has the DNA TGTGCCATCTCCGCTGACAGGGGTGGAGGTTACACCTTC. It encodes CAISADRGGGYTF. The gene calls are TRBV18 and TRBJ1-2, with TRBD1 identical over 8 bases. With 10 bases clipped from V and 11 bases from J, the junction kept 15 bases outside the gene matches. Germline V CDR1 and CDR2: KGHSH, LQKENI. This CDR3 has 13 amino acids. The complete variable domain, with remaining parts taken from reference TRBV18 and TRBJ1-2, reads NAGVMQNPRHLVRRRGQEARLRCSPMKGHSHVYWYRQLPEEGLKFMVYLQKENIIDESGMPKERFSAEFPKEGPSILRIQQVVRGDSAAYFCAISADRGGGYTFGSGTRLTVV.

Of note for this clonotype: One junction end disagrees with the germline gene, perhaps due to a read error. The chain employs TRBV5-5 and TRBJ1-2; 8 nucleotides agree with TRBD1. Germline V gene data show CDR1 as SGHKS and CDR2 as YYEKEE (reference sequence). The CDR3 covers 17 residues. CDR3 DNA sequence: TGTGCCAGCATCTTGGCTGGGTCAGGGGGCTTGGACTATGGCTACACCTTC. Residues: CASILAGSGGLDYGYTF.

On this clonotype: Compared with germline, one end of the junction differs, possibly owing to a read error. This sequence joins TRBV5-1 and TRBJ2-7, with 7 bases identical to TRBD1. The CDR3 runs 15 residues. The germline CDR1 and CDR2 sequences are SGHRS and YFSETQ. The CDR3: CSSSLGWTGNYEQYF. CDR3 in DNA: TGCTCCAGCAGCTTGGGGTGGACAGGTAACTACGAGCAGTACTTC.

This clonotype was observed many times. The V gene is TRBV4-1, the J gene TRBJ2-3; 9 positions match TRBD2. Germline assignment: CDR1 MGHRA and CDR2 YSYEKL. The CDR3 is 16 amino acids. V lost 4 bases to trimming and J lost 2 bases; unmatched junction nucleotides: 7. The CDR3 region is CASSPQASGATDTQYF. The DNA for the CDR3 is TGCGCCAGCAGCCCTCAAGCTAGCGGGGCCACAGATACGCAGTATTTT.

The table lists this clonotype with many counts. V and J are TRBV5-6 and TRBJ2-3, with D unclear. Germline CDR1 and CDR2: SGHDT and YYEEEE. This CDR3 has 13 residues. V gave up 0 bases and J gave up 0 bases, with 2 bases separating them. In DNA form, the CDR3 reads TGTGCCAGCAGCTTGGACAGCACAGATACGCAGTATTTT. It yields the protein CASSLDSTDTQYF.

This clonotype was counted many times. V is TRBV20-1 and J is TRBJ1-6; the D gene is possibly TRBD1 (6 bases). Per the germline V gene, CDR1 is DFQATT and CDR2 is SNEGSKA (reference sequence). The V end lost 6 bases, the J end lost 9 bases, and 15 bases lay between the germline ends. The CDR3 runs to 13 residues. Written as DNA, the CDR3 is TGCAGTGCAGCTACAGGGATCGGTTCACCCCTCCACTTT. This gives the protein CSAATGIGSPLHF.

There are many counts of this clonotype. CDR3 sequence reads: CASRRAPGIGTQYF. CDR3 nucleotide sequence: TGTGCCAGCAGAAGGGCCCCAGGGATCGGGACCCAGTACTTC. V and J are TRBV12-3 or TRBV12-4 and TRBJ2-5; a weak D match, TRBD1 (5 bases). V lost 6 bases to trimming and J lost 7 bases, with 18 bases between them. CDR3 length: 14 residues.

Ten or more counts support this clonotype. V and J are TRBV4-3 and TRBJ2-3; 15 bases line up with TRBD2. V was pared by 5 bases and J by 14 bases, with 14 bases of the junction left unmatched. The CDR3 extends over 16 amino acids. Germline CDR1 is LGHNA and CDR2 is YSLEER. The CDR3 nucleotides are TGCGCCAGCAGCACCCCCGGACTAGCGGGGGGGCCGGTTCGGTATTTT. Translated, it gives CASSTPGLAGGPVRYF.

This clonotype was counted many times. V is TRBV12-3 or TRBV12-4 and J is TRBJ2-5; the D is unclear. This CDR3 has 14 amino acids. V lost 3 bases and J lost 2, with 10 bases in between. This chain's CDR3 is CASSFQAGQETQYF. In DNA form, the CDR3 reads TGTGCCAGCAGTTTTCAGGCAGGACAAGAGACCCAGTACTTC.

This clonotype was picked up many times. The V gene is TRBV4-1, the J gene TRBJ2-1, with TRBD2 matching over 15 bases. V gave up 1 base and J gave up 11 bases; unmatched junction bases: 9. CDR3 length: 17 residues. Germline CDR1 is MGHRA and CDR2 is YSYEKL. CDR3 loop: CASSQGRGLAGGRQQFF. The CDR3, as DNA: TGCGCCAGCAGCCAAGGCAGGGGACTAGCGGGGGGAAGGCAGCAGTTCTTC.

This clonotype occurred a few times. The chain employs TRBV11-2 and TRBJ1-1; 7 bases align to TRBD1. The CDR3 totals 14 residues. Germline CDR1 is SGHAT and CDR2 is FQNNGV. The ends lost 1 base at V and 7 bases at J; junction bases unmatched: 6. CDR3 protein: CASSLGRGPNEAFF. CDR3 sequence (DNA): TGTGCCAGCAGCTTAGGGAGGGGGCCCAATGAAGCTTTCTTT.